The 14 T cell receptor beta chains below all came from one sample that was sequenced in a study of cytomegalovirus exposure and HLA in healthy donors (dated by TCRdb to the late 2010s). Library creation used the immunoSEQ multiplex PCR assay. The multiplex PCR relied on a mix of 60 forward primers for TCR Vbeta segments and 13 reverse primers for TCR Jbeta segments. TCRdb carries this immuneACCESS record with in-frame sequences only. Its versions omit some clonotypes, under half of them owing to an unresolved V gene in the studies checked, with the rest unexplained. The sample data list approximately 200,000 clones, and approximately 70% of these were observed just once. 2.5% to 3.5% of the sample lies in the top ten. The material sequenced was PBMCs. These receptors originate from a woman aged 30 to 39 in good health and CMV-seropositive.

This sequence joins TRBV18 and TRBJ1-2, with 9 bases that match TRBD1. This CDR3 contains 16 residues. Germline trimming cut 3 bases from V and 6 bases from J; bases unmatched to any gene: 11. Germline V gene lookup returns CDR1 KGHSH and CDR2 LQKENI. The CDR3 DNA reads as TGTGCCAGCTCACCCGTGGCCGGGACAGGGTCCCATGGCTACACCTTC. It yields the protein CASSPVAGTGSHGYTF.

The chain has TRBV9 and TRBJ2-1; 11 bases line up with TRBD2. The germline V gene has CDR1 SGDLS and CDR2 YYNGEE. This CDR3 region has 16 residues. The V segment lost 4 bases and the J segment 7 bases; nucleotides outside the gene matches: 10. The CDR3 loop is CASSRVILAGANEQFF. The DNA of the CDR3 is TGTGCCAGCAGCCGCGTAATACTAGCGGGAGCGAATGAGCAGTTCTTC.

The V call is TRBV19, the J call TRBJ1-1; D unresolved. Trimming stripped 5 bases from V and 5 bases from J, with 9 bases between. This CDR3 spans 12 amino acids. Per germline, CDR1 LNHDA and CDR2 SQIVND (reference sequence). The CDR3 bases are TGTGCCAGTAGTCCGGGAGGGACTGAAGCTTTCTTT. This sequence encodes CASSPGGTEAFF.

The gene calls are TRBV2 and TRBJ2-2, with a tentative D call TRBD2 (6 bases). Germline loops: CDR1 SNHLY, CDR2 FYNNEI. V was pared by 3 bases and J by 3 bases, with 11 bases between. The CDR3 contains 15 residues. The CDR3 spells CASSEEAGYTGELFF. In nucleotides, the CDR3 is TGTGCCAGCAGTGAGGAGGCGGGGTACACCGGGGAGCTGTTTTTT.

This chain joins TRBV28 and TRBJ2-1; 8 bases are shared with TRBD2. Germline assignment: CDR1 MDHEN and CDR2 SYDVKM. Trimming removed 2 bases from V and 8 bases from J; junction bases left unmatched: 14. This CDR3 has 17 residues. CDR3 residues: CASSLTSSGSWFDEQFF. As DNA, the CDR3 is TGTGCCAGCAGTTTAACGTCTAGCGGGTCCTGGTTCGATGAGCAGTTCTTC.

This clone was seen just once. CDR3 nucleotide sequence: TGTGCCAGCAGGTCGGACAGGGACACTGAAGCTTTCTTT. Its translation is CASRSDRDTEAFF. The chain has TRBV2 and TRBJ1-1; the match to TRBD1 covers 8 bases. The trim removed 6 bases at V and 3 bases at J, leaving 3 bases unmatched. The CDR3 runs to 13 residues. Germline lookup yields CDR1 SNHLY and CDR2 FYNNEI.

The V gene is TRBV9, the J gene TRBJ2-3; TRBD2 aligns across 13 bases. There are 15 residues in the CDR3. CDR1 and CDR2 from the germline V gene are SGDLS and YYNGEE. After removal of 4 bases from V and 3 bases from J, the junction contained 2 bases not matched to a gene. The CDR3 DNA reads TGTGCCAGCAGCCCGACTAGCGGGAGGACAGATACGCAGTATTTT. Translating it yields CASSPTSGRTDTQYF.

The chain combines TRBV2 with TRBJ2-7; 14 bases fit TRBD2. This CDR3 is built from 14 residues. V lost 9 bases to trimming and J lost 3 bases; unmatched junction nucleotides: 4. The V gene's germline CDR1 is SNHLY and CDR2 FYNNEI. The DNA of the CDR3 is TGTGCCAGACCCGGGACTAGCGGGAGCTACGAGCAGTACTTC. Translated, it gives CARPGTSGSYEQYF.

The count of this clone is one. The CDR3 protein is CASNLGLAGDPQYF. DNA for the CDR3: TGTGCCAGCAACCTGGGACTAGCGGGAGACCCGCAGTATTTT. The chain recombines TRBV21-1 with TRBJ2-3; TRBD2 reflects the table's D call only, with no check against the DNA. TRBV21-1 is recorded as a pseudogene. There are 14 residues in the CDR3.

This clone was counted a few times. The chain has TRBV28 and TRBJ1-2, with 12 bases that match TRBD1. The CDR3 totals 19 residues. Germline CDR1 reads MDHEN; CDR2 reads SYDVKM. Unmatched junction bases numbered 17, after V lost 1 base and J lost 8 bases. CDR3 region: CASSLSGTGGFTATRGYTF. In DNA, the CDR3 is TGTGCCAGCAGTTTATCTGGGACAGGGGGCTTTACGGCGACTCGGGGCTACACCTTC.

The chain couples TRBV4-2 to TRBJ2-3; D is uncertain. Looked up from germline, CDR1 is LGHNA and CDR2 is YNFKEQ. There are 13 residues in the CDR3. Trimming stripped 4 bases from V and 5 bases from J, with 10 bases between. CDR3 coding DNA: TGTGCCAGCAGCCGCGGCGTAGTAGATACGCAGTATTTT. Protein product: CASSRGVVDTQYF.

This clone was detected a few times. The rearrangement joins TRBV27 to TRBJ2-1; 13 bases are shared with TRBD2. The length of the CDR3 is 16 residues. The V segment lost 3 bases and the J segment 8 bases; nucleotides outside the gene matches: 7. Germline CDR1 MNHEY, CDR2 SMNVEV (reference sequence). As DNA, the CDR3 is TGTGCCAGCAGTTTCCGGACTAGCGGGAGTTACTATGAGCAGTTCTTC. It codes for CASSFRTSGSYYEQFF.

Note on this clone: The junction and the germline gene differ at one end; a read error may be behind it. V and J are TRBV7-7 and TRBJ2-1, with TRBD2 matching over 9 bases. Germline V gives CDR1 SSHAT, CDR2 FNYEAQ (reference sequence). This CDR3 has 15 residues. The CDR3 DNA is TGTGCTAGCAGCTTAGGCGCGGGAGGGTACAATGAGCAGTTCTTC. It codes for CASSLGAGGYNEQFF.

The chain combines TRBV4-1 with TRBJ2-7, with 7 bases matching TRBD2. The CDR3 runs 14 residues. The junction had 1 base not matched to a gene; V was cut back by 0 bases and J by 2 bases. The germline V gene has CDR1 MGHRA and CDR2 YSYEKL. The CDR3 region has the DNA TGCGCCAGCAGCCAAGAAGCGGGGACCTACGAGCAGTACTTC. Its protein is CASSQEAGTYEQYF.